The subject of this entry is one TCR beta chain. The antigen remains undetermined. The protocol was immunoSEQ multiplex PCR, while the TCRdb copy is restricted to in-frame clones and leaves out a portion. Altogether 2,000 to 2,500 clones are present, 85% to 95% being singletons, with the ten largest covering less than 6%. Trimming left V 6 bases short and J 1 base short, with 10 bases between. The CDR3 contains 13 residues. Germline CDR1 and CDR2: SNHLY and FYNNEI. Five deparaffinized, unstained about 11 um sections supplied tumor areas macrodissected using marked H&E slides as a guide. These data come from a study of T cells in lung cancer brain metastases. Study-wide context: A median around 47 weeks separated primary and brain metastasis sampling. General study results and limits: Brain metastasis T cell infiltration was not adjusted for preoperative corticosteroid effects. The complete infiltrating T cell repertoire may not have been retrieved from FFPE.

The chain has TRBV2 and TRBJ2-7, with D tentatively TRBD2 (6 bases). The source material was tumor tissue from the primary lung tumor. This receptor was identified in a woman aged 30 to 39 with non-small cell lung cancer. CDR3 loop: CASSPGGSYEQYF. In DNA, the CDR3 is TGTGCCAGCAGCCCCGGGGGATCCTACGAGCAGTACTTC.